This T cell receptor (beta chain) was recorded in a study of CD8 T cells in ankylosing spondylitis. General study points: Among TCR beta sequences, a motif of eight highly homologous variants appeared characteristic of ankylosing spondylitis blood. Past research had described some motif variants in reactive arthritis synovial fluid and blood. Clones linked to disease, bearing a CD8+ phenotype, were relatively rare in peripheral blood. Matched synovial fluid from ankylosing spondylitis patients was reported to be enriched for disease-linked clones.

Library preparation for TCR beta used quantitative 5'-RACE with molecular barcodes. TCRdb re-analysed the 5' RACE reads in MiXCR, keeping a single row per CDR3 protein. This table has fewer than 550,000 distinct CDR3 sequences, about 5.7% appearing once. This clonotype occurred a few times. What it binds is unknown. This CDR3 comprises 11 residues. The V gene end was trimmed by 5 bases and the J gene end by 6 bases; junction bases not matched to a gene: 4. Germline V lookup: CDR1 DFQATT, CDR2 SNEGSKA (reference sequence). The V gene is TRBV20-1, the J gene TRBJ2-7; 7 bases fit TRBD1. The receptor's source is a male donor with ankylosing spondylitis. The sample consisted of blood, either unsorted or a sorted T cell fraction (not recorded which). CDR3 loop: CSAYRGREQYF. The CDR3 DNA follows: TGCAGTGCTTACAGGGGACGCGAGCAGTACTTC.